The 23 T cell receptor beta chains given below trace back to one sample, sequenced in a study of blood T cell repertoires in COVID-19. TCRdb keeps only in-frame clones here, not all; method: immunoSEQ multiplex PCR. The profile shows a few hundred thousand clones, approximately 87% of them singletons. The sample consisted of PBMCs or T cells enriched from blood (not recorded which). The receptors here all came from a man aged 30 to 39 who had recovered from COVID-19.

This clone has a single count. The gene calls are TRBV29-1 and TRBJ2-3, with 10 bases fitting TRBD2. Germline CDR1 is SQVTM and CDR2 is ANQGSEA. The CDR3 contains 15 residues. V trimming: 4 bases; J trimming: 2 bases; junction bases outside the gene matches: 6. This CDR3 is CSVAGLAGVTDTQYF. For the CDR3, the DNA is TGCAGCGTTGCGGGGCTAGCGGGGGTCACAGATACGCAGTATTTT.

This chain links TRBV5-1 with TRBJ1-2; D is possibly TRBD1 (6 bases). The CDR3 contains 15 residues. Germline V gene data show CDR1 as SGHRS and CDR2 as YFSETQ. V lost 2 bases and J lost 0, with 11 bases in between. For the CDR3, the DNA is TGCGCCAGCAGCTTTTCTGGGGGCACTAACTATGGCTACACCTTC. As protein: CASSFSGGTNYGYTF.

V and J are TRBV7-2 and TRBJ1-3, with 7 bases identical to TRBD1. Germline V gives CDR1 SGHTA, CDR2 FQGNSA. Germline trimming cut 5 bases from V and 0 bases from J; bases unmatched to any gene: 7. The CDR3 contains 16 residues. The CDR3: CASSTRQGGSGNTIYF. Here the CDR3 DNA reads TGTGCCAGCAGCACTCGACAGGGCGGCTCTGGAAACACCATATATTTT.

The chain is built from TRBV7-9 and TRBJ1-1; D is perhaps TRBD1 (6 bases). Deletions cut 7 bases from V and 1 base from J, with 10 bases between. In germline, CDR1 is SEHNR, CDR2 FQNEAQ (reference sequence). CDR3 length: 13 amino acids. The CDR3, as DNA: TGTGCCAGCAACCGACAGGAGAACACTGAAGCTTTCTTT. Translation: CASNRQENTEAFF. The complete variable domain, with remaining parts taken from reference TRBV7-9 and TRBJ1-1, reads DTGVSQNPRHKITKRGQNVTFRCDPISEHNRLYWYRQTLGQGPEFLTYFQNEAQLEKSRLLSDRFSAERPKGSFSTLEIQRTEQGDSAMYLCASNRQENTEAFFGQGTRLTVV.

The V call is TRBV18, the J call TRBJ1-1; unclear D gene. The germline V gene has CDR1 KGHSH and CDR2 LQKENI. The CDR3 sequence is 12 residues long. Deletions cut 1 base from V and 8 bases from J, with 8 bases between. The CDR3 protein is CASSPLTLEAFF. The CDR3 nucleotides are TGTGCCAGCTCACCACTAACATTAGAAGCTTTCTTT.

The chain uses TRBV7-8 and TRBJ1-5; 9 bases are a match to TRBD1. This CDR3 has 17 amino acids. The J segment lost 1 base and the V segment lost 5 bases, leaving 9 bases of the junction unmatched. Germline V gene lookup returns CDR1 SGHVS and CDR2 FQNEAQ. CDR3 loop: CASSPRTTGGSNQPQHF. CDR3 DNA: TGTGCCAGCAGCCCCCGAACGACAGGGGGAAGCAATCAGCCCCAGCATTTT.

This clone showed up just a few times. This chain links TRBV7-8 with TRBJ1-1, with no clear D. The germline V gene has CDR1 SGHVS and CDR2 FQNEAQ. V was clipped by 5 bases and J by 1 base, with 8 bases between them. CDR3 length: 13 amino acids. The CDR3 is CASSRNKNTEAFF. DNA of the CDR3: TGTGCCAGCAGCCGGAACAAGAACACTGAAGCTTTCTTT.

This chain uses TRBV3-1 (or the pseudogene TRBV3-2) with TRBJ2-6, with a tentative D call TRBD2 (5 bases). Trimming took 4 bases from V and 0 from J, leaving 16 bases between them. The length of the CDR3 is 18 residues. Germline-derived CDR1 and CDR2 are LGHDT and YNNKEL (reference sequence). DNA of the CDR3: TGTGCCAGCAGCCCGGGGTACGGGGTACGCTCTGGGGCCAACGTCCTGACTTTC. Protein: CASSPGYGVRSGANVLTF.

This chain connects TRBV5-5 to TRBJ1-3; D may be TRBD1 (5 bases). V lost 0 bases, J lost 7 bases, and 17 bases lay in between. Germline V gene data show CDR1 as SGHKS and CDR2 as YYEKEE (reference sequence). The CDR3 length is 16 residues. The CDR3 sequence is CASSLATAGPANTIYF. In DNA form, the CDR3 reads TGTGCCAGCAGCTTGGCCACGGCAGGGCCAGCTAACACCATATATTTT.

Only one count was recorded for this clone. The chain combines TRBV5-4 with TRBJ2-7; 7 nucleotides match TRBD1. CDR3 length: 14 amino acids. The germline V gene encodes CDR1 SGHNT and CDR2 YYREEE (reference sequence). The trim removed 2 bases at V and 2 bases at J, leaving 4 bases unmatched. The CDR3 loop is CASSFDRVTYEQYF. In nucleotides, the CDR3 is TGTGCCAGCAGCTTTGACAGGGTTACCTACGAGCAGTACTTC.

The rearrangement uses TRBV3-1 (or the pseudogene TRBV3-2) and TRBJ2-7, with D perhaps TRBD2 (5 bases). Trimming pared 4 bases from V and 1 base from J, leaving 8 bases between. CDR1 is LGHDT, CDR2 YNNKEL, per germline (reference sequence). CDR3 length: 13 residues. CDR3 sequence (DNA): TGTGCCAGCAGCCCCTCGGGGTCCTACGAGCAGTACTTC. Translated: CASSPSGSYEQYF.

The CDR3, as DNA: TGCGCCAGCAGCCTACTACCGAACACTGAAGCTTTCTTT. It is translated as CASSLLPNTEAFF. The V and J genes are TRBV5-1 and TRBJ1-1; D call uncertain. Germline CDR1 is SGHRS and CDR2 is YFSETQ. This CDR3 comprises 13 residues. Trimming removed 4 bases from V and 1 base from J, with 8 bases in between.

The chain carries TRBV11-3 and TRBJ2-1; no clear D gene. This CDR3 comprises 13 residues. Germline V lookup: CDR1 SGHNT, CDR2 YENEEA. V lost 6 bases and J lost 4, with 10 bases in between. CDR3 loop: CASSIPPYNEQFF. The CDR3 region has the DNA TGTGCCAGCAGTATCCCTCCGTACAATGAGCAGTTCTTC.

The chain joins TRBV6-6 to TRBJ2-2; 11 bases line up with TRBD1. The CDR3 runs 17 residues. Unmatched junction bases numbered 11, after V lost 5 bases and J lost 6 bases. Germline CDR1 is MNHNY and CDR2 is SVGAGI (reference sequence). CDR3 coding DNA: TGTGCCAGCAGTCCTCCCCCCGGACAGGGGGCACCCGGGGAGCTGTTTTTT. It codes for CASSPPPGQGAPGELFF.

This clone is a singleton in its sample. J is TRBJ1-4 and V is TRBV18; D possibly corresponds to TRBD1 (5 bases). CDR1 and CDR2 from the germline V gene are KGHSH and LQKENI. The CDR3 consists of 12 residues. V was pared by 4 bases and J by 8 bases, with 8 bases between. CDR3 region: CASSRQGEKLFF. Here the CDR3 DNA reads TGTGCCAGCTCACGCCAGGGCGAAAAACTGTTTTTT.

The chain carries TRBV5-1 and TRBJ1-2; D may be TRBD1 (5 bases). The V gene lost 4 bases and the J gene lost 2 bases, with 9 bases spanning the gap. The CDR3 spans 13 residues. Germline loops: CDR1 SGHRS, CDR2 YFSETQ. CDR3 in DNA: TGCGCCAGCAGCCAGGGAGGGAACTATGGCTACACCTTC. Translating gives CASSQGGNYGYTF.

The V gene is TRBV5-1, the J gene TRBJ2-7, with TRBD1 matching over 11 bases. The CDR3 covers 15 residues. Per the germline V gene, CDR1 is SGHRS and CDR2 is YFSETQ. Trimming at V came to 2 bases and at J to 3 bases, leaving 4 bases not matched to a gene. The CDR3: CASSFRGTGGYEQYF. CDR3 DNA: TGCGCCAGCAGCTTTAGGGGGACAGGGGGCTACGAGCAGTACTTC.

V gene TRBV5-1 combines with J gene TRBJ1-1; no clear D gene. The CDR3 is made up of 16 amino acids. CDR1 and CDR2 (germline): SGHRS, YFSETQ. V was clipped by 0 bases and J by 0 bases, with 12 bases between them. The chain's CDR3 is CASSLGSAFMNTEAFF. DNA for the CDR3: TGCGCCAGCAGCTTGGGTAGCGCTTTCATGAACACTGAAGCTTTCTTT.

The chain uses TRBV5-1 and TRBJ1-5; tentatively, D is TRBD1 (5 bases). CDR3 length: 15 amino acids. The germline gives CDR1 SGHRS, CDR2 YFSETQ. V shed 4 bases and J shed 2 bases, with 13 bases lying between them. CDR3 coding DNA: TGCGCCAGCAGCCTGGACGGGACTCGCAATCAGCCCCAGCATTTT. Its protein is CASSLDGTRNQPQHF.

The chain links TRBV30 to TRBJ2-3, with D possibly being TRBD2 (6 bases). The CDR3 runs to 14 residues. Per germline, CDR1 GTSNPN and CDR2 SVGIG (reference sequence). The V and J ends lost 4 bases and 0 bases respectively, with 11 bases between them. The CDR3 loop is CAWIRGLSTDTQYF. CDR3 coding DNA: TGTGCCTGGATAAGGGGACTGAGCACAGATACGCAGTATTTT.

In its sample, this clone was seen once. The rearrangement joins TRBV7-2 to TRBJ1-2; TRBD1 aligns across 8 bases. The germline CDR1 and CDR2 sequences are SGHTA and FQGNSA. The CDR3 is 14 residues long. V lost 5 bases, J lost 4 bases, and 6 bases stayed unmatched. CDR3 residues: CASSGQGGGYGYTF. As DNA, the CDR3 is TGTGCCAGCAGCGGACAGGGAGGAGGCTATGGCTACACCTTC.

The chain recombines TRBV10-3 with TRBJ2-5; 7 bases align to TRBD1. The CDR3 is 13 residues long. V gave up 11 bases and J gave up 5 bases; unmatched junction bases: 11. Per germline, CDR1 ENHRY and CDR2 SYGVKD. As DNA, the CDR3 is TGTGCCGCCGGTACAGGGGAGAAGGAGACCCAGTACTTC. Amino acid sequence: CAAGTGEKETQYF.

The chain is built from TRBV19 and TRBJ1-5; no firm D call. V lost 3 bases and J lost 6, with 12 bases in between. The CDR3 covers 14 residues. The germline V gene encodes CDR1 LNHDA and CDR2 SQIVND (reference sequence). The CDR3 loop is CASSIPPGSQPQHF. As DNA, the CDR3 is TGTGCCAGTAGTATCCCACCCGGTTCTCAGCCCCAGCATTTT.